Each of the 17 T cell receptor beta chains below was sequenced from the same sample in a study of T and B cells in COVID-19 patients. TRB rearrangements were amplified by multiplex PCR with BIOMED2 TRB-A/B primers. MiXCR was run by TCRdb on the multiplex PCR reads, yielding one entry per CDR3 protein. Here the sample spans 7,500 to 8,000 distinct CDR3 sequences, approximately 25% being singletons. From blood, roughly 220-550 ng of genomic DNA served as TRB template. The sample was blood. The receptors come from a human donor with active COVID-19.

At least ten counts were recorded for this clonotype. The CDR3 DNA follows: TGTGCCAGAAGCTTGGGACAGGGAAACACCGGGGAGCTGTTTTTT. It translates to CARSLGQGNTGELFF. The genes are TRBV5-3 and TRBJ2-2; 7 bases match TRBD1. TRBV5-3 qualifies as an ORF whose function is uncertain. There are 15 residues in the CDR3. V shed 0 bases and J 2 bases; nucleotides not matched to a gene: 1.

By share, this clonotype counts as medium-sized (0.01 to 0.1%). V and J are TRBV6-5 and TRBJ1-2, with 11 bases identical to TRBD1. The germline V gene encodes CDR1 MNHEY and CDR2 SVGAGI. The CDR3 is 14 residues long. V lost 2 bases to trimming and J lost 5 bases; unmatched junction nucleotides: 1. The CDR3 is CASSYGQGAYGYTF. The CDR3 DNA is TGTGCCAGCAGTTACGGACAGGGGGCGTATGGCTACACCTTC.

This clonotype is deemed medium-sized. The chain has TRBV5-6 and TRBJ2-2; 12 bases map to TRBD2. Germline loops: CDR1 SGHDT, CDR2 YYEEEE. J was trimmed by 7 bases and V by 4 bases; bases with no gene match: 14. This CDR3 comprises 18 residues. The CDR3 DNA reads TGTGCCAGCAGCCTTCGACTAGCGGGAGCGGTGTTTAGCGGGGAGCTGTTTTTT. This translates into CASSLRLAGAVFSGELFF. The full variable domain, in which reference TRBV5-6 and TRBJ2-2 provide the parts outside the CDR3, is DAGVTQSPTHLIKTRGQQVTLRCSPKSGHDTVSWYQQALGQGPQFIFQYYEEEERQRGNFPDRFSGHQFPNYSSELNVNALLLGDSALYLCASSLRLAGAVFSGELFFGEGSRLTVL.

This clonotype was observed a handful of times. V is TRBV25-1 and J is TRBJ2-5; TRBD1 might be the D (6 bases). The V gene's germline CDR1 is MGHDK and CDR2 SYGVNS. V dropped 3 bases and J dropped 5 bases, with 10 bases sitting between them. The CDR3 sequence is 13 residues long. The CDR3 DNA follows: TGTGCCAGCAGTGATTGGGGGCTTGAGACCCAGTACTTC. It is translated as CASSDWGLETQYF.

The genes are TRBV2 and TRBJ2-2, with unresolved D. V was cut by 2 bases and J by 8 bases, with 3 bases left in between. CDR3 length: 11 amino acids. Per germline, CDR1 SNHLY and CDR2 FYNNEI. Here the CDR3 DNA reads TGTGCCAGCAGTGAACGAGGGGAGCTGTTTTTT. It is translated as CASSERGELFF.

Of note for this clonotype: A single base separates this from a much larger clone, so it may be a read error. V gene TRBV6-2 or TRBV6-3 combines with J gene TRBJ2-7; no clear D gene. The DNA matches TRBJ2-1 better at its end, which makes the J call doubtful. Germline V CDR1 and CDR2: MNHEY, SVGEGT. CDR3 length: 12 residues. The CDR3: CASSLSVYEQFF. CDR3 in DNA: TGTGCCAGCAGCTTATCCGTTTACGAGCAGTTCTTC.

This clonotype was recorded at least ten times. The V call is TRBV5-4, the J call TRBJ2-7; D gene uncertain. Trimming shortened V by 0 bases and J by 3 bases, and 10 bases separated the two germline ends. This CDR3 is 14 amino acids long. The germline V gene encodes CDR1 SGHNT and CDR2 YYREEE (reference sequence). The CDR3 DNA sequence: TGTGCCAGCAGCTTGGAATCGACAAGCTACGAGCAGTACTTC. It yields the protein CASSLESTSYEQYF. The whole variable domain, filled in from reference TRBV5-4 and TRBJ2-7, reads ETGVTQSPTHLIKTRGQQVTLRCSSQSGHNTVSWYQQALGQGPQFIFQYYREEENGRGNFPPRFSGLQFPNYSSELNVNALELDDSALYLCASSLESTSYEQYFGPGTRLTVT.

This clonotype was counted between two and nine times. The CDR3 region is CASSPLGRVRAFF. The DNA for the CDR3 is TGTGCCAGCAGCCCCCTAGGGAGGGTTCGAGCTTTCTTT. This sequence joins TRBV7-4 and TRBJ1-1; D gene uncertain. Germline loops: CDR1 SGHVT, CDR2 SQSDAQ. This CDR3 has 13 amino acids. The V and J ends lost 5 bases and 10 bases respectively, with 17 bases between them.

CDR3 sequence (DNA): TGTGCCAGCAGCCCCGTTGGGGGTCAACGCTACAATGAGCAGTTCTTC. Amino acid sequence: CASSPVGGQRYNEQFF. The V and J genes are TRBV7-9 and TRBJ2-1; possibly TRBD1 or TRBD2 for D (5 bases each). The CDR3 spans 16 residues. Germline V gene lookup returns CDR1 SEHNR and CDR2 FQNEAQ (reference sequence). V lost 5 bases and J 3 bases, leaving 17 bases between the germline ends.

This clonotype occurred a few times. This rearrangement joins TRBV11-2 to TRBJ2-2; 7 bases fit TRBD1. Germline CDR1 SGHAT, CDR2 FQNNGV. CDR3 length: 14 residues. The trim removed 5 bases at V and 7 bases at J, leaving 7 bases unmatched. CDR3 sequence: CASSPATGIGELFF. As DNA, the CDR3 is TGTGCCAGCAGCCCGGCGACAGGGATCGGGGAGCTGTTTTTT.

This chain joins TRBV19 and TRBJ2-7, with 11 nucleotides matching TRBD1. The CDR3 is 14 amino acids. The germline V gene has CDR1 LNHDA and CDR2 SQIVND (reference sequence). Unmatched junction bases numbered 1, after V lost 3 bases and J lost 3 bases. The DNA of the CDR3 is TGTGCCAGTAGTATTGGGACAGGGGGCTACGAGCAGTACTTC. It encodes CASSIGTGGYEQYF.

The rearrangement uses TRBV10-3 and TRBJ2-1; 7 nucleotides line up with TRBD2. CDR1 and CDR2 from the germline V gene are ENHRY and SYGVKD. Germline trimming cut 9 bases from V and 5 bases from J; bases unmatched to any gene: 13. This CDR3 region has 15 residues. CDR3 coding DNA: TGTGCCATTGGCTACGTGGGAGGGCCTAACAATGAGCAGTTCTTC. This codes for CAIGYVGGPNNEQFF.

Judged by abundance, this clonotype is medium-sized. The chain carries TRBV6-5 and TRBJ2-7, with a possible D match to TRBD2 (5 bases). V lost 0 bases and J lost 6, with 21 bases in between. Germline V gene lookup returns CDR1 MNHEY and CDR2 SVGAGI. The CDR3 consists of 17 residues. The CDR3 DNA sequence: TGTGCCAGCAGTTACTCGATCACGGGGTCCACTCCTTTCGAGCAGTACTTC. It is translated as CASSYSITGSTPFEQYF.

The V gene is TRBV20-1, the J gene TRBJ2-7; D unresolved. CDR1 is DFQATT and CDR2 is SNEGSKA in the germline V gene (reference sequence). The CDR3 sequence is 14 residues long. V dropped 1 base and J dropped 4 bases, with 14 bases sitting between them. For the CDR3, the DNA is TGCAGTGCTAGAGGGGATTCTAAGGATTACGAGCAGTACTTC. Translation: CSARGDSKDYEQYF.

This clonotype is medium-sized by share. The chain employs TRBV19 and TRBJ1-1; 10 bases align to TRBD1. Trimming took 3 bases from V and 5 from J; bases not matched to a gene: 6. CDR1 LNHDA and CDR2 SQIVND come from the germline V gene (reference sequence). This CDR3 contains 15 residues. CDR3 in amino acids: CASSIMGTGDTEAFF. CDR3 bases: TGTGCCAGTAGTATTATGGGGACAGGGGATACTGAAGCTTTCTTT. The full variable domain, rest sourced from reference TRBV19 and TRBJ1-1, is DGGITQSPKYLFRKEGQNVTLSCEQNLNHDAMYWYRQDPGQGLRLIYYSQIVNDFQKGDIAEGYSVSREKKESFPLTVTSAQKNPTAFYLCASSIMGTGDTEAFFGQGTRLTVV.

This clonotype was detected many times. The chain carries TRBV5-4 and TRBJ2-2, with D unclear. This CDR3 is built from 14 residues. Germline V gives CDR1 SGHNT, CDR2 YYREEE (reference sequence). The V gene lost 4 bases and the J gene lost 4 bases, with 11 bases spanning the gap. CDR3 nucleotides: TGTGCCAGCAGCCTTGACACTCTCACCGGGGAGCTGTTTTTT. It is translated as CASSLDTLTGELFF. The variable domain in full, completed from reference TRBV5-4 and TRBJ2-2, reads ETGVTQSPTHLIKTRGQQVTLRCSSQSGHNTVSWYQQALGQGPQFIFQYYREEENGRGNFPPRFSGLQFPNYSSELNVNALELDDSALYLCASSLDTLTGELFFGEGSRLTVL.

Within the sample, this clonotype is medium-sized (0.01 to 0.1%). The J gene is TRBJ1-5, the V gene TRBV6-2 or TRBV6-3; D gene ambiguous. Germline-derived CDR1 and CDR2 are MNHEY and SVGEGT. The V gene lost 3 bases and the J gene lost 9 bases, with 12 bases spanning the gap. The CDR3 totals 13 residues. CDR3 sequence reads: CASSYWEVLPQHF. CDR3 nucleotides: TGTGCCAGCAGTTATTGGGAGGTTTTGCCCCAGCATTTT.